This paragraph reports one T cell receptor beta chain. The data are from a study of OX40 agonist ivuxolimab in advanced cancers. The table came from immunoSEQ multiplex PCR; TCRdb's copy has only in-frame clones and leaves some out. The repertoire holds roughly 64,000 clones, with 75% to 95% as singletons. The V and J ends lost 6 bases and 8 bases, in that order; junction bases with no gene match: 7. Germline loops: CDR1 SGHVS, CDR2 FQNEAQ. The CDR3 runs to 13 residues. The chain joins TRBV7-8 to TRBJ1-2; 9 bases agree with TRBD1. The sequences come from CD4+ or CD8+ T cells sorted from blood, collected in a trial of the OX40 agonist ivuxolimab. This TCR came from an adult with an advanced solid tumor such as melanoma, head and neck, liver or kidney cancer. CDR3 in DNA: TGTGCCAGCAGTCTCGGGACAGGGAACGGCTACACCTTC. This gives the protein CASSLGTGNGYTF. Together with reference TRBV7-8 and TRBJ1-2, the CDR3 gives the full variable domain: GAGVSQSPRYKVAKRGQDVALRCDPISGHVSLFWYQQALGQGPEFLTYFQNEAQLDKSGLPSDRFFAERPEGSVSTLKIQRTQQEDSAVYLCASSLGTGNGYTFGSGTRLTVV.